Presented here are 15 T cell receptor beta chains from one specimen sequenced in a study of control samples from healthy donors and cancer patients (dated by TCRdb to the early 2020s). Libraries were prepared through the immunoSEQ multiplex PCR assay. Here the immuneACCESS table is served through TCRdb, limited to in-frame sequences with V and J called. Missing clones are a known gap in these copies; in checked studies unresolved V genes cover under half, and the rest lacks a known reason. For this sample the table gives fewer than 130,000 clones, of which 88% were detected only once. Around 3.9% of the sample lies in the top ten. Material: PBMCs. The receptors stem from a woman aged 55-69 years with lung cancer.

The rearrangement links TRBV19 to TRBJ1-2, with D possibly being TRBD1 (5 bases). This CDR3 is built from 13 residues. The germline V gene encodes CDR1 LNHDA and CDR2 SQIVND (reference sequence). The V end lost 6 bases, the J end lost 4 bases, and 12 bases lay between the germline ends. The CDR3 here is CASREGTPYGYTF. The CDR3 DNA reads TGTGCCAGTAGAGAGGGGACCCCCTATGGCTACACCTTC.

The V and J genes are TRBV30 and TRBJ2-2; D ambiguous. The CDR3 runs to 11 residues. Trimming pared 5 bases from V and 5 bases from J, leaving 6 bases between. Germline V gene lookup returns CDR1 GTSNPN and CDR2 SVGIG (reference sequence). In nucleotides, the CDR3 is TGTGCCTGGCAAGATACCGGGGAGCTGTTTTTT. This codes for CAWQDTGELFF.

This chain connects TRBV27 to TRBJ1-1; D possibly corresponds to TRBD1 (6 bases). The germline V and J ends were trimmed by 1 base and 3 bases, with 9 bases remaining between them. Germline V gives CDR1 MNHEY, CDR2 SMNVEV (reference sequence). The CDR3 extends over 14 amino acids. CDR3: CASSLWGRDTEAFF. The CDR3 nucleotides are TGTGCCAGCAGTTTATGGGGGCGCGACACTGAAGCTTTCTTT.

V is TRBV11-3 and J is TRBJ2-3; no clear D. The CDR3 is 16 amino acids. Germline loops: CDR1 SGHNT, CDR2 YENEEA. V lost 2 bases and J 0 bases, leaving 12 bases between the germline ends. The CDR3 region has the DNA TGTGCCAGCAGCTTAACATGGCGTATGAGCACAGATACGCAGTATTTT. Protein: CASSLTWRMSTDTQYF.

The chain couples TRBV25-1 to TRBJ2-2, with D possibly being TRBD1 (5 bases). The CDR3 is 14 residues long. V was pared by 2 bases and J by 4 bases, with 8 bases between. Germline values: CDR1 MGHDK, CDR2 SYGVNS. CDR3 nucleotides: TGTGCCAGCAGTGAAGCAGGGTCCACCGGGGAGCTGTTTTTT. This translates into CASSEAGSTGELFF.

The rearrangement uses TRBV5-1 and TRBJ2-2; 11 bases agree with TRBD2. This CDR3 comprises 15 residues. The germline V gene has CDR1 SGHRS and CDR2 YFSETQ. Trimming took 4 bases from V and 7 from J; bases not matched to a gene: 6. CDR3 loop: CASSRSGREDGELFF. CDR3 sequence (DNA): TGCGCCAGCAGCCGTAGCGGGAGGGAGGACGGGGAGCTGTTTTTT.

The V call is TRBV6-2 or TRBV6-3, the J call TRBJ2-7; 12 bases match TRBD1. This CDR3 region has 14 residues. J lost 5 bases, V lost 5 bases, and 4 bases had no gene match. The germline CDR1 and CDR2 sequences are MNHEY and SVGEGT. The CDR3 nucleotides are TGTGCCAGCAGTAGGGGACAGGGGGCCGACGAGCAGTACTTC. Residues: CASSRGQGADEQYF.

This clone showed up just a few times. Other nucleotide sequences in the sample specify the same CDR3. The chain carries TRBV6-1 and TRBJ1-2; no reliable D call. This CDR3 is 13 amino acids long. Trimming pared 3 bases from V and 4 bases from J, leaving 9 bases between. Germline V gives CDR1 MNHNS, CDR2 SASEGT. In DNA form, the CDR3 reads TGTGCCAGCAGTGACCCAACAACCTATGGCTACACCTTC. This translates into CASSDPTTYGYTF.

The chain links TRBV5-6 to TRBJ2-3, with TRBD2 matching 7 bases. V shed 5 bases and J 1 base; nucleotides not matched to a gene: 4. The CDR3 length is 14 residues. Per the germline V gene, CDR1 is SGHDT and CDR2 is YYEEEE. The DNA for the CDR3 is TGTGCCAGCAGTTACAGCGGGGGCACAGATACGCAGTATTTT. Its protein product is CASSYSGGTDTQYF. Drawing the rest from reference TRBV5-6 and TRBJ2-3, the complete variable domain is DAGVTQSPTHLIKTRGQQVTLRCSPKSGHDTVSWYQQALGQGPQFIFQYYEEEERQRGNFPDRFSGHQFPNYSSELNVNALLLGDSALYLCASSYSGGTDTQYFGPGTRLTVL.

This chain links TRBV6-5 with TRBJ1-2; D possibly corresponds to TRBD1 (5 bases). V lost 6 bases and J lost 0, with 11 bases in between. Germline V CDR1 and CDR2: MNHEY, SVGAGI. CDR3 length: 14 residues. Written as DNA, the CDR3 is TGTGCCAGCAGCGCCGGGACGGCTAACTATGGCTACACCTTC. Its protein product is CASSAGTANYGYTF.

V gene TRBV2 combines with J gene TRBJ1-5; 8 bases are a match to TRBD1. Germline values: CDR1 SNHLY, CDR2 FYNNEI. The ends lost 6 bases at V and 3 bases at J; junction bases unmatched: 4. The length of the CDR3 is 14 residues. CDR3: CASRGDRYNQPQHF. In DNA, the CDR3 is TGTGCCAGCAGGGGGGACAGGTACAATCAGCCCCAGCATTTT.

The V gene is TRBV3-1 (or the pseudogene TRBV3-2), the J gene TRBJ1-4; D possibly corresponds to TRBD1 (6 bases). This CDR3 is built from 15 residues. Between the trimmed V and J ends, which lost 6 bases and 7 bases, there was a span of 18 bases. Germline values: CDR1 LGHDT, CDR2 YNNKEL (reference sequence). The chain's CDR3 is CASSQPSGAVEKLFF. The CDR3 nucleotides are TGTGCCAGCAGTCAACCGTCAGGGGCCGTTGAAAAACTGTTTTTT.

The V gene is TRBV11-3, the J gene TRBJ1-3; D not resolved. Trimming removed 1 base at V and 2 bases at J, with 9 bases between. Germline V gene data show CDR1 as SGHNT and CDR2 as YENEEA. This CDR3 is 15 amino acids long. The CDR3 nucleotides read TGTGCCAGCAGCTTAGTTGGGGTCACTGGAAACACCATATATTTT. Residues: CASSLVGVTGNTIYF.

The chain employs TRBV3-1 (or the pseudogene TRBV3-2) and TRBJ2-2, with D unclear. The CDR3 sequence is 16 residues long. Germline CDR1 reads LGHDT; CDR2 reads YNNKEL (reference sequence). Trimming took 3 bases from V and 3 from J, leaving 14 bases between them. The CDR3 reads CASSHPDPLYTGELFF. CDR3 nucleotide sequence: TGTGCCAGCAGCCACCCGGACCCACTCTACACCGGGGAGCTGTTTTTT.

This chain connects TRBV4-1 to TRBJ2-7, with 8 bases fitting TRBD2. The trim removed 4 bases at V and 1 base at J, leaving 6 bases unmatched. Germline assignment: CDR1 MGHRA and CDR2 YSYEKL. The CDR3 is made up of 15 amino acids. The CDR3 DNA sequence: TGCGCCAGCAGCCCGGTAGCGGGGTGGTCCTACGAGCAGTACTTC. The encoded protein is CASSPVAGWSYEQYF.